This TCR beta chain came from a study of radiotherapy plus CTLA-4 blockade in lung cancer. The CDR3 runs to 14 residues. Trimming at V came to 4 bases and at J to 3 bases, leaving 4 bases not matched to a gene. Germline CDR1 is SGHTS and CDR2 is YDEGEE. Sequenced by immunoSEQ multiplex PCR; TCRdb stores in-frame clones only, minus some. Among about 98,000 clones listed, around four fifths were seen once. Sequencing used peripheral blood, obtained from a patient treated with radiotherapy plus ipilimumab. The source is a human donor with non-small cell lung cancer who had a partial response to radiotherapy plus ipilimumab. This sequence joins TRBV5-8 and TRBJ1-2; 9 bases are shared with TRBD1. CDR3 sequence: CASSKRTGDYGYTF. For the CDR3, the DNA is TGTGCCAGCAGCAAACGGACAGGGGACTATGGCTACACCTTC.